This TCR beta chain was documented in a study of vaccination and CD4 T cells after COVID-19. Germline V gene sequence: CDR1 SGHNT, CDR2 YENEEA. Trimming removed 2 bases at V and 10 bases at J, with 6 bases between. The CDR3 has 12 amino acids. Oncomine TCR Beta short-read sequencing was applied to DNA from cultured CD4+ T cells. One entry per CDR3 protein results from TCRdb running MiXCR on the PCR reads. The top ten clones hold 9.5% to 15% of a sample with about 9,100 distinct CDR3 sequences, 55% to 75% of them seen once. Remarks on this clonotype: What it recognizes is unknown.

The treatment: roughly 11-day PBMC culture with coronavirus spike peptide pools or control peptides (ViraFEST assay). The material sequenced was cultured CD4+ T cells from blood, taken after SARS-CoV-2 vaccination. The clonotype originates from a human donor with COVID-19. The chain links TRBV11-3 to TRBJ1-6; tentative D call: TRBD1 (6 bases). CDR3 sequence: CASSLQGSPLHF. CDR3 DNA: TGTGCCAGCAGCTTACAGGGGTCACCCCTCCACTTT. The variable domain in full, with the rest retrieved from reference TRBV11-3 and TRBJ1-6, is EAGVVQSPRYKIIEKKQPVAFWCNPISGHNTLYWYLQNLGQGPELLIRYENEEAVDDSQLPKDRFSAERLKGVDSTLKIQPAELGDSAVYLCASSLQGSPLHFGNGTRLTVT.